This T cell receptor (beta chain) is from a study of identical twins. TCRdb redid the calling of the 5' RACE reads with MiXCR, one entry per CDR3 protein. The sample lists approximately 500,000 distinct CDR3 sequences; 20% to 30% were seen once. This CDR3 has 14 amino acids. Between the trimmed V and J ends, which lost 7 bases and 2 bases, there was a span of 12 bases. Germline V gene sequence: CDR1 SGHAT, CDR2 FQDESV (reference sequence). This sample also belongs to another study, concerning T cells expressing NK-cell markers. As that report states: All TCR beta repertoires analysed originated from sorted CD3+CD56+NKG2C+, CD3+CD56+NKG2C- and CD3+CD56-NKG2C+ T cells. Restriction of sorting to alpha-beta TCR T cells was accomplished in several experiments using an anti-gamma-delta TCR antibody.

Input material: CD4+ T cells sorted from blood. This sequence was found in a young woman in good health. The genes are TRBV11-1 and TRBJ2-1; maybe TRBD2 (6 bases). Written as DNA, the CDR3 is TGTGCCAGCACCTCGGGACTCGCCTACAATGAGCAGTTCTTC. Protein sequence: CASTSGLAYNEQFF.